This T cell receptor beta chain was sequenced for a study of early T cells in non-severe SARS-CoV-2 infection. Study-wide context: Sequencing of bulk RNA from unsorted whole blood was done, without chain pairing.

There are 14 residues in the CDR3. The germline V gene has CDR1 SGHTA and CDR2 FQGTGA. Trimming shortened V by 5 bases and J by 7 bases, and 17 bases separated the two germline ends. Individual cDNA molecules were tagged with unique molecular identifiers, the study reported. Via MiXCR, TCRdb re-called the 5' RACE reads, giving one row per CDR3 protein. The repertoire consists of about 40,000 distinct CDR3 sequences, with 5.8% occurring once and the leading ten covering around 25%. This sequence joins TRBV7-3 and TRBJ1-1; tentative D call: TRBD1 (6 bases). Sequencing used whole blood. This receptor was taken from an adult who was a healthcare worker with PCR-confirmed SARS-CoV-2 infection or an uninfected control (not recorded which). The CDR3 coding sequence is TGTGCCAGCAGCCGATCATTGGGGACAAGTGAAGCTTTCTTT. Amino acid sequence: CASSRSLGTSEAFF.